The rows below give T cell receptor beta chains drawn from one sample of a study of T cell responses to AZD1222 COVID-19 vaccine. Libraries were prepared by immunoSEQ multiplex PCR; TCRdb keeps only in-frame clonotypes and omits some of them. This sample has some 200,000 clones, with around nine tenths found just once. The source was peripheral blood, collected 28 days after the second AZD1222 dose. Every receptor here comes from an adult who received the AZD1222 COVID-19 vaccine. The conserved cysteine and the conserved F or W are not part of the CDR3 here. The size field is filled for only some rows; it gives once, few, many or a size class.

ASSQAGTGYHEQY	TRBV7-8	NA	TRBJ2-7
ASSIQGGPRTDTQY	TRBV19	NA	TRBJ2-3
ASSFASWWGAGKPQH	TRBV28	NA	TRBJ1-5
ASSLGGYSTDTQY	TRBV28	NA	TRBJ2-3
ASSHGGNEKLF	TRBV9	NA	TRBJ1-4
ASSGRVGLGNQPQH	TRBV2	few	TRBJ1-5
ATSDAGSQLAYGYT	TRBV24-1	NA	TRBJ1-2
ASSLNRGGTEAF	TRBV27	NA	TRBJ1-1
AISESGLWEQY	TRBV10-3	NA	TRBJ2-7
ASSLAGGGEKLF	TRBV7-2	NA	TRBJ1-4
ASSPDRGPGNQPQH	TRBV28	once	TRBJ1-5
ASSSQRANTGELF	TRBV21-1	NA	TRBJ2-2
ASSSLGGGTGSYEQY	TRBV7-2	NA	TRBJ2-7